The rows below give T cell receptor beta chains drawn from one sample of a study of T cells in Graves' hyperthyroidism and ophthalmopathy. TCRdb recomputed calls from the multiplex PCR reads with MiXCR, one row per CDR3 protein. Of 550,000 to 850,000 distinct CDR3 sequences listed, around 20% are singletons. What was sequenced was blood. These receptors originate from a woman aged 50 to 60 with Graves' hyperthyroidism that later progressed to Graves' ophthalmopathy. CDR3s include the opening cysteine and the closing phenylalanine or tryptophan. A D gene is named only where the DNA matches it firmly. Not all rows give a size; the values are once, few, many and, for expanded clones, a class.

j_call: TRBJ1-6; clone_size: many; v_call: TRBV3-1; d_call: NA; cdr3_aa: CASSQESWALHF; cdr3_nt: TGTGCCAGCAGCCAAGAAAGCTGGGCCCTCCACTTT
j_call: TRBJ2-4; clone_size: many; v_call: TRBV30; d_call: NA; cdr3_aa: CALVRDTVAKNIQYF; cdr3_nt: TGTGCCTTAGTCCGGGACACTGTAGCCAAAAACATTCAGTACTTC
j_call: TRBJ1-5; clone_size: few; v_call: TRBV28; d_call: NA; cdr3_aa: CASSLYTIYSNQPQHF; cdr3_nt: TGTGCCAGCAGTTTGTACACAATTTATAGCAATCAGCCCCAGCATTTT
j_call: TRBJ2-1; clone_size: many; v_call: TRBV7-9; d_call: NA; cdr3_aa: CAIDQVPANSYNEQFF; cdr3_nt: TGTGCCATAGACCAAGTACCGGCTAACTCCTACAATGAGCAGTTCTTC
j_call: TRBJ2-5; clone_size: NA; v_call: TRBV27; d_call: TRBD2; cdr3_aa: CAILAGGQETQYF; cdr3_nt: TGTGCCATACTAGCGGGGGGCCAAGAGACCCAGTACTTC
j_call: TRBJ1-1; clone_size: NA; v_call: TRBV2; d_call: NA; cdr3_aa: CASSERGGAQAFF; cdr3_nt: TGTGCCAGCAGTGAAAGGGGTGGGGCCCAAGCTTTCTTT
j_call: TRBJ2-1; clone_size: many; v_call: TRBV2; d_call: NA; cdr3_aa: CATNRDLYNEQFF; cdr3_nt: TGTGCCACTAACCGGGACCTATACAATGAGCAGTTCTTC
j_call: TRBJ1-1; clone_size: NA; v_call: TRBV19; d_call: NA; cdr3_aa: CASSMQGLWDTEAFF; cdr3_nt: TGTGCCAGTAGTATGCAGGGGTTGTGGGACACTGAAGCTTTCTTT
j_call: TRBJ1-4; clone_size: NA; v_call: TRBV6-1; d_call: NA; cdr3_aa: CASSEAQPPNEKLFF; cdr3_nt: TGTGCCAGCAGTGAGGCCCAACCGCCTAATGAAAAACTGTTTTTT
j_call: TRBJ2-3; clone_size: NA; v_call: TRBV27; d_call: NA; cdr3_aa: CASSLKFIWGMIDTQYF; cdr3_nt: TGTGCCAGCAGTTTAAAGTTTATATGGGGAATGATAGATACGCAGTATTTT
j_call: TRBJ2-5; clone_size: few; v_call: TRBV18; d_call: NA; cdr3_aa: CASSPPPGRIYQETQYF; cdr3_nt: TGTGCCAGCTCACCACCGCCGGGGCGGATCTACCAAGAGACCCAGTACTTC
j_call: TRBJ1-1; clone_size: many; v_call: TRBV20-1; d_call: NA; cdr3_aa: CSARGGGSTEAFF; cdr3_nt: TGCAGTGCTAGGGGGGGGGGTTCCACTGAAGCTTTCTTT
j_call: TRBJ1-4; clone_size: NA; v_call: TRBV19; d_call: NA; cdr3_aa: CASSIGGTNEKLFF; cdr3_nt: TGTGCCAGTAGTATTGGAGGGACTAATGAAAAACTGTTTTTT
j_call: TRBJ2-6; clone_size: NA; v_call: TRBV3-1; d_call: TRBD1; cdr3_aa: CASSLRWQGDGNVLTF; cdr3_nt: TGTGCCAGCAGCCTAAGGTGGCAGGGGGATGGCAACGTCCTGACTTTC
j_call: TRBJ2-5; clone_size: NA; v_call: TRBV7-9; d_call: TRBD2; cdr3_aa: CASSTRGGQETQYF; cdr3_nt: TGTGCCAGCTCGACCCGGGGGGGGCAAGAGACCCAGTACTTC
j_call: TRBJ1-2; clone_size: NA; v_call: TRBV7-3; d_call: TRBD1; cdr3_aa: CASSSRDRGRDYGYTF; cdr3_nt: TGTGCCAGCAGCTCAAGAGACAGGGGGCGCGACTATGGCTACACCTTC
j_call: TRBJ1-2; clone_size: many; v_call: TRBV12-3/TRBV12-4; d_call: NA; cdr3_aa: CASSHDPNRIHGYTF; cdr3_nt: TGTGCCAGCAGTCATGACCCGAACAGGATCCATGGCTACACCTTC
j_call: TRBJ1-1; clone_size: few; v_call: TRBV5-6; d_call: NA; cdr3_aa: CASSLVGATNTEAFF; cdr3_nt: TGTGCCAGCAGCTTGGTCGGGGCTACGAACACTGAAGCTTTCTTT
j_call: TRBJ1-1; clone_size: many; v_call: TRBV18; d_call: TRBD1; cdr3_aa: CASSPGGQQNTEAFF; cdr3_nt: TGTGCCAGCTCACCAGGGGGACAGCAGAACACTGAAGCTTTCTTT
j_call: TRBJ1-5; clone_size: NA; v_call: TRBV27; d_call: NA; cdr3_aa: CASSLWGGVNQPQHF; cdr3_nt: TGTGCCAGCAGTTTATGGGGCGGGGTTAATCAGCCCCAGCATTTT
j_call: TRBJ2-1; clone_size: many; v_call: TRBV2; d_call: TRBD1; cdr3_aa: CARSRGPGENNEQFF; cdr3_nt: TGTGCCAGATCCAGGGGGCCAGGGGAAAACAATGAGCAGTTCTTC
j_call: TRBJ2-7; clone_size: many; v_call: TRBV3-1; d_call: NA; cdr3_aa: CASSPNSGASGEQYF; cdr3_nt: TGTGCCAGCAGCCCTAATTCTGGGGCGTCAGGCGAGCAGTACTTC
j_call: TRBJ1-2; clone_size: many; v_call: TRBV5-1; d_call: TRBD1; cdr3_aa: CASSSGQGLHGYTF; cdr3_nt: TGCGCCAGCAGCTCGGGACAGGGACTGCATGGCTACACCTTC
j_call: TRBJ2-2; clone_size: many; v_call: TRBV7-8; d_call: NA; cdr3_aa: CASSLAGQTTGELFF; cdr3_nt: TGTGCCAGCAGCTTAGCGGGGCAGACGACCGGGGAGCTGTTTTTT
j_call: TRBJ2-5; clone_size: many; v_call: TRBV5-1; d_call: NA; cdr3_aa: CASSLVGGLQETQYF; cdr3_nt: TGCGCCAGCAGCTTGGTCGGGGGCCTCCAAGAGACCCAGTACTTC
j_call: TRBJ1-2; clone_size: NA; v_call: TRBV29-1; d_call: TRBD1; cdr3_aa: CSVPEAQGAGYGYTF; cdr3_nt: TGCAGCGTTCCCGAGGCACAGGGGGCCGGATATGGCTACACCTTC
j_call: TRBJ2-1; clone_size: few; v_call: TRBV3-1; d_call: TRBD1; cdr3_aa: CASSQDTDRGREQFF; cdr3_nt: TGTGCCAGCAGCCAAGATACGGACAGGGGACGGGAGCAGTTCTTC
j_call: TRBJ2-1; clone_size: few; v_call: TRBV14; d_call: NA; cdr3_aa: CASSQGTTSYNEQFF; cdr3_nt: TGTGCCAGCAGCCAAGGTACGACGTCCTACAATGAGCAGTTCTTC
j_call: TRBJ1-4; clone_size: NA; v_call: TRBV5-8; d_call: NA; cdr3_aa: CASSLGVPTNEKLFF; cdr3_nt: TGTGCCAGCAGCTTAGGGGTCCCGACTAATGAAAAACTGTTTTTT
j_call: TRBJ1-5; clone_size: many; v_call: TRBV11-2; d_call: NA; cdr3_aa: CASSPDSGDQPQHF; cdr3_nt: TGTGCCAGCAGCCCCGACAGTGGTGATCAGCCCCAGCATTTT
j_call: TRBJ1-2; clone_size: NA; v_call: TRBV12-3/TRBV12-4; d_call: NA; cdr3_aa: CASQKGTYGYTF; cdr3_nt: TGTGCCTCGCAAAAGGGAACCTATGGCTACACCTTC
j_call: TRBJ2-7; clone_size: many; v_call: TRBV6-1; d_call: NA; cdr3_aa: CASSPPGIYEQYF; cdr3_nt: TGTGCCAGCAGTCCCCCAGGGATCTACGAGCAGTACTTC
j_call: TRBJ2-1; clone_size: many; v_call: TRBV5-6; d_call: TRBD2; cdr3_aa: CASSFFLAGGSYNEQFF; cdr3_nt: TGTGCCAGCAGCTTTTTCCTAGCGGGGGGGTCCTACAATGAGCAGTTCTTC
j_call: TRBJ2-2; clone_size: NA; v_call: TRBV11-2; d_call: TRBD1; cdr3_aa: CASRSWTGNTGELFF; cdr3_nt: TGTGCCAGCAGATCTTGGACAGGGAACACCGGGGAGCTGTTTTTT
j_call: TRBJ1-3; clone_size: NA; v_call: TRBV12-3/TRBV12-4; d_call: NA; cdr3_aa: CASSLDVAGPYTIYF; cdr3_nt: TGTGCCAGCAGTCTCGACGTAGCCGGTCCGTACACCATATATTTT
j_call: TRBJ1-3; clone_size: NA; v_call: TRBV29-1; d_call: TRBD1; cdr3_aa: CSVKGTGGGNTIYF; cdr3_nt: TGCAGCGTTAAAGGGACAGGCGGTGGGAACACCATATATTTT
j_call: TRBJ1-3; clone_size: many; v_call: TRBV2; d_call: NA; cdr3_aa: CASSANGNTIYF; cdr3_nt: TGTGCCAGCAGCGCCAATGGAAACACCATATATTTT